The clone carrying this TCR beta chain came up a few times. The data stem from a study of blood T cell repertoires in COVID-19. Germline V gives CDR1 SQVTM, CDR2 ANQGSEA. The CDR3 consists of 12 residues. V gave up 3 bases and J gave up 0 bases, with 5 bases separating them. Assay: immunoSEQ multiplex PCR; the TCRdb copy retains only in-frame clones and omits some. The repertoire holds about 200,000 clones, with roughly 80% as singletons. The TCR sequence derives from a woman aged 40 to 55 with active or convalescent COVID-19. Sequences were obtained from peripheral blood. This sequence joins TRBV29-1 and TRBJ1-1; D is possibly TRBD1 (5 bases). The CDR3 DNA reads TGCAGCGTTGAGGGGCTGAACACTGAAGCTTTCTTT. Protein sequence: CSVEGLNTEAFF. The whole variable domain, filled in from reference TRBV29-1 and TRBJ1-1, reads SAVISQKPSRDICQRGTSLTIQCQVDSQVTMMFWYRQQPGQSLTLIATANQGSEATYESGFVIDKFPISRPNLTFSTLTVSNMSPEDSSIYLCSVEGLNTEAFFGQGTRLTVV.